This entry lists 20 T cell receptor beta chains sequenced from one sample in a study of blood T cell repertoires in COVID-19. Measured with immunoSEQ multiplex PCR; TCRdb has only the in-frame clones, and not every one. The sample holds approximately 250,000 clones, around 93% seen once. The specimen sequenced was PBMCs or T cells enriched from blood (not recorded which). All receptors derive from a man aged 40-50 years who had been exposed to COVID-19.

The sample holds one count of this clone. V is TRBV28 and J is TRBJ1-1; D gene uncertain. The germline CDR1 and CDR2 sequences are MDHEN and SYDVKM. Trimming shortened V by 5 bases and J by 8 bases, and 18 bases separated the two germline ends. The CDR3 is 14 residues long. In nucleotides, the CDR3 is TGTGCCAGCAGTATAGGAGTTCTGGCCCGGGAAGCTTTCTTT. Amino acids: CASSIGVLAREAFF.

This clone was seen just once. This chain uses TRBV5-5 with TRBJ2-3, with 11 bases identical to TRBD2. The J segment lost 3 bases and the V segment lost 1 base, leaving 7 bases of the junction unmatched. The CDR3 sequence is 17 residues long. Per germline, CDR1 SGHKS and CDR2 YYEKEE (reference sequence). The CDR3 nucleotides are TGTGCCAGCAGCTTGCTGGCTAGCGGGAGGTTGACAGATACGCAGTATTTT. Translating it yields CASSLLASGRLTDTQYF.

The rearrangement links TRBV21-1 to TRBJ1-2; the table's D call of TRBD1 was not tested on the DNA. TRBV21-1 is a pseudogene. The CDR3 is made up of 12 amino acids. The CDR3: CASSKDRDGYTF. CDR3 bases: TGTGCCAGCAGCAAGGACAGGGATGGCTACACCTTC.

The gene calls are TRBV19 and TRBJ2-5; possible D gene TRBD1, 6 bases. Trimming pared 4 bases from V and 4 bases from J, leaving 16 bases between. CDR1 LNHDA and CDR2 SQIVND come from the germline V gene (reference sequence). This CDR3 contains 15 residues. CDR3 sequence reads: CASSKGDGGGETQYF. CDR3 sequence (DNA): TGTGCCAGTAGTAAGGGGGACGGCGGTGGAGAGACCCAGTACTTC.

This chain uses TRBV6-5 with TRBJ2-3; 9 bases match TRBD2. CDR1 and CDR2 (germline): MNHEY, SVGAGI. CDR3 size: 15 residues. V lost 5 bases, J lost 5 bases, and 8 bases stayed unmatched. Here the CDR3 DNA reads TGTGCCAGCAGTCTTGCGGGAGGGGGGGGAGATACGCAGTATTTT. This gives the protein CASSLAGGGGDTQYF.

This chain uses TRBV28 with TRBJ2-7; possibly TRBD2 for D (6 bases). In germline, CDR1 is MDHEN, CDR2 SYDVKM. CDR3 length: 12 residues. This CDR3 reads CGVGLRRYEQYF. CDR3 nucleotides: TGTGGGGTTGGACTACGCCGTTACGAGCAGTACTTC.

This chain uses TRBV10-1 with TRBJ2-5, with 15 bases matching TRBD2. This CDR3 comprises 15 residues. Germline V lookup: CDR1 WNHNN, CDR2 SYGVQD (reference sequence). V was clipped by 5 bases and J by 5 bases; unmatched bases: 3. The CDR3 DNA reads as TGCGCCAGCAGTCCCGGGACTAGCGGGGGGGAGACCCAGTACTTC. Its translation: CASSPGTSGGETQYF.

This CDR3 is CASAFGEGAGYTF. DNA of the CDR3: TGTGCCTCTGCTTTTGGGGAGGGCGCGGGCTACACCTTC. The rearrangement links TRBV6-5 to TRBJ1-2; the D is unclear. V dropped 11 bases and J dropped 8 bases, with 21 bases sitting between them. Germline V gives CDR1 MNHEY, CDR2 SVGAGI. The CDR3 consists of 13 residues.

The chain is built from TRBV28 and TRBJ1-4; D might be TRBD1 (5 bases). Per germline, CDR1 MDHEN and CDR2 SYDVKM. This CDR3 region has 16 residues. The V and J ends lost 6 bases and 4 bases respectively, with 18 bases between them. CDR3: CASRGGEVLGNEKLFF. The CDR3 nucleotides are TGTGCCAGCAGGGGGGGGGAGGTTCTTGGTAATGAAAAACTGTTTTTT. Complete variable domain (other parts from reference TRBV28 and TRBJ1-4): DVKVTQSSRYLVKRTGEKVFLECVQDMDHENMFWYRQDPGLGLRLIYFSYDVKMKEKGDIPEGYSVSREKKERFSLILESASTNQTSMYLCASRGGEVLGNEKLFFGSGTQLSVL.

J is TRBJ2-5 and V is TRBV30; a weak D match, TRBD2 (6 bases). V lost 3 bases to trimming and J lost 5 bases, with 10 bases between them. CDR1 GTSNPN and CDR2 SVGIG come from the germline V gene (reference sequence). The CDR3 covers 12 residues. CDR3 amino acids: CAWRGDWETQYF. In DNA, the CDR3 is TGTGCCTGGAGGGGGGACTGGGAGACCCAGTACTTC.

V is TRBV7-3 and J is TRBJ1-1; D is unresolved. The V end was cut by 1 base, the J end by 8 bases, with 11 bases between. Germline V lookup: CDR1 SGHTA, CDR2 FQGTGA. This CDR3 is built from 13 residues. The CDR3 DNA sequence: TGTGCCAGCAGCTTAATTCGTGGAGAAGAAGCTTTCTTT. Translated: CASSLIRGEEAFF.

The genes are TRBV28 and TRBJ2-1, with 7 bases aligning to TRBD2. The germline gives CDR1 MDHEN, CDR2 SYDVKM. V dropped 2 bases and J dropped 0; count of bases not matched to a gene: 4. This CDR3 comprises 16 residues. The CDR3 coding sequence is TGTGCCAGCAGTTTAATCGGCGGGAGCTCCTACAATGAGCAGTTCTTC. Encoded protein: CASSLIGGSSYNEQFF.

CDR3 nucleotide sequence: TGTGCCAGCAGCTTGCTGTACACCGGGGAGCTGTTTTTT. As protein: CASSLLYTGELFF. The chain joins TRBV5-8 to TRBJ2-2; the D is unclear. Germline V lookup: CDR1 SGHTS, CDR2 YDEGEE. There are 13 residues in the CDR3. Trimming pared 1 base from V and 3 bases from J, leaving 4 bases between.

This chain links TRBV4-1 with TRBJ1-4, with TRBD1 matching over 8 bases. V shed 5 bases and J 5 bases; nucleotides not matched to a gene: 13. The CDR3 extends over 17 amino acids. Germline CDR1 MGHRA, CDR2 YSYEKL. CDR3 in DNA: TGCGCCAGCAGCAACGGACAGGGCGGTAAGAGAAATGAAAAACTGTTTTTT. Amino acids: CASSNGQGGKRNEKLFF.

This sequence joins TRBV5-4 and TRBJ1-2; 7 bases map to TRBD1. Trimming took 4 bases from V and 2 from J; bases not matched to a gene: 11. Germline V lookup: CDR1 SGHNT, CDR2 YYREEE (reference sequence). There are 16 residues in the CDR3. CDR3 DNA: TGTGCCAGCAGCCCACACTGGGACAGAACCAACTATGGCTACACCTTC. It encodes CASSPHWDRTNYGYTF.

The V gene is TRBV27, the J gene TRBJ2-6; 7 nucleotides line up with TRBD2. The CDR3 spans 19 residues. The junction had 9 bases not matched to a gene; V was cut back by 1 base and J by 0 bases. Germline values: CDR1 MNHEY, CDR2 SMNVEV (reference sequence). The CDR3 is CASSLYALREFSGANVLTF. The CDR3 coding sequence is TGTGCCAGCAGTTTATACGCGCTGCGGGAGTTCTCTGGGGCCAACGTCCTGACTTTC.

V is TRBV2 and J is TRBJ1-4; no definite D call. The length of the CDR3 is 14 residues. Trimming pared 3 bases from V and 0 bases from J, leaving 5 bases between. Germline V gene lookup returns CDR1 SNHLY and CDR2 FYNNEI. The CDR3 sequence is CASSDPTTNEKLFF. The CDR3, as DNA: TGTGCCAGCAGTGATCCAACAACTAATGAAAAACTGTTTTTT. Full variable domain (missing parts from reference TRBV2 and TRBJ1-4): EPEVTQTPSHQVTQMGQEVILRCVPISNHLYFYWYRQILGQKVEFLVSFYNNEISEKSEIFDDQFSVERPDGSNFTLKIRSTKLEDSAMYFCASSDPTTNEKLFFGSGTQLSVL.

This chain links TRBV19 with TRBJ1-3, with D maybe TRBD1 (6 bases). The V and J ends lost 6 bases and 9 bases respectively, with 18 bases between them. The CDR3 is 14 amino acids. Germline-derived CDR1 and CDR2 are LNHDA and SQIVND (reference sequence). The CDR3 spells CASSTTGAGGTIYF. The CDR3 DNA reads as TGTGCCAGTAGCACGACAGGTGCTGGGGGCACCATATATTTT.

The chain combines TRBV7-9 with TRBJ2-7, with TRBD2 as a possible D gene (6 bases). There are 15 residues in the CDR3. Trimming removed 6 bases at V and 2 bases at J, with 17 bases between. Germline V gives CDR1 SEHNR, CDR2 FQNEAQ (reference sequence). CDR3 residues: CASSGGYGSPYEQYF. As DNA, the CDR3 is TGTGCCAGCAGTGGGGGATACGGGAGCCCCTACGAGCAGTACTTC.

V is TRBV5-4 and J is TRBJ1-5, with TRBD1 matching over 10 bases. The CDR3 runs 13 residues. V was clipped by 4 bases and J by 7 bases; unmatched bases: 2. Germline V gives CDR1 SGHNT, CDR2 YYREEE (reference sequence). Here the CDR3 DNA reads TGTGCCAGCAGCGGGGACAGGGGACAGCCCCAGCATTTT. As protein: CASSGDRGQPQHF.